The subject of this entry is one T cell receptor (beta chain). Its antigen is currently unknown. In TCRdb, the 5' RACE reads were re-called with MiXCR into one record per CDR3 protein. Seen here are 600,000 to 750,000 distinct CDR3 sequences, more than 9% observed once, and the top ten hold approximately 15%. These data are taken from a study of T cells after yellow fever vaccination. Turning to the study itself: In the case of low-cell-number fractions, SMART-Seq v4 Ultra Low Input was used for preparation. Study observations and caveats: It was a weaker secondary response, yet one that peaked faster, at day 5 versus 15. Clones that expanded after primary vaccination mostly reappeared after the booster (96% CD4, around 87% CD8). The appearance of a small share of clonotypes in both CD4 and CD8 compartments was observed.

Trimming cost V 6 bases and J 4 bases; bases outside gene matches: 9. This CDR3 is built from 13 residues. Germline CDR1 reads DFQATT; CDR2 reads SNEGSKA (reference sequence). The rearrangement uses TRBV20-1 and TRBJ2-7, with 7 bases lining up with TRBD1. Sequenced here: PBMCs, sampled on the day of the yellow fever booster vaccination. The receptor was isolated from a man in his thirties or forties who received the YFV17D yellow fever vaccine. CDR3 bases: TGCAGTGCCCAAAGGGGGCCCAAATACGAGCAGTACTTC. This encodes CSAQRGPKYEQYF.